This T cell receptor (beta chain) was sequenced during a study of T-cell reconstitution after alpha-beta-depleted transplantation in children. Study-level points and caveats: Where alpha-beta T cells came from about two months after transplant was reportedly several hundred expanded graft clones. At one year after transplant, newly produced T cells mostly accounted for T-cell counts and diversity.

Molecular barcoding with unique molecular identifiers was used for the TCRbeta library. TCRdb analysed the PCR reads with MiXCR anew, one entry per CDR3 protein. The table has 400,000 to 450,000 distinct CDR3 sequences, roughly 43% seen once. Comment on this clonotype: The antigen remains undetermined.

This CDR3 has 14 amino acids. CDR1 and CDR2 (germline): MNHEY, SVGAGI. Deletions cut 4 bases from V and 8 bases from J, with 12 bases between. Sequenced material: PBMCs, taken before TCRalphabeta/CD19-depleted stem cell transplant. The TCR sequence derives from a girl aged 2-9 years with aplastic anemia, due to receive a stem cell transplant. This rearrangement joins TRBV6-5 to TRBJ1-6; D not resolved. The chain's CDR3 is CASSFQEYHSPLHF. The CDR3 bases are TGTGCCAGCAGTTTCCAAGAGTATCATTCACCCCTCCACTTT.